This TCR beta chain was identified during a study of cytomegalovirus exposure and HLA in healthy donors. The study, taken as a whole, reports: Presence/absence analyses took donor sequencing depth as roughly uniform. TCR beta V- and J-gene trimming was later associated with a missense DCLRE1C variant. A cluster of highly shared sequence variants was likely a sequencing artifact.

This clone was seen only a few times. The antigen is unknown. Trimming stripped 1 base from V and 4 bases from J, with 11 bases between. The CDR3 loop spans 14 amino acids. The germline V gene has CDR1 MNHNS and CDR2 SASEGT. Researchers ran the PCR with 60 Vbeta and 13 Jbeta primers. Authors' processing steps: Around 11 million shared chains were among around 78 million unique TCR beta chains counted in a later analysis. TCRdb's table, derived via immunoSEQ multiplex PCR, lists solely in-frame clones and lacks some. V and J calls and clone size come straight from that table; D and trimming were deduced from the DNA. The sample holds tens of thousands of clones, 71% seen once.

Material for sequencing was PBMCs. The TCR was taken from a man aged 50 to 59 in good health and CMV-seropositive. The chain employs TRBV6-1 and TRBJ2-7; no reliable D call. CDR3 DNA sequence: TGTGCCAGCAGTGAAGGCCCAGGTCTTTACGAGCAGTACTTC. Amino acids: CASSEGPGLYEQYF.